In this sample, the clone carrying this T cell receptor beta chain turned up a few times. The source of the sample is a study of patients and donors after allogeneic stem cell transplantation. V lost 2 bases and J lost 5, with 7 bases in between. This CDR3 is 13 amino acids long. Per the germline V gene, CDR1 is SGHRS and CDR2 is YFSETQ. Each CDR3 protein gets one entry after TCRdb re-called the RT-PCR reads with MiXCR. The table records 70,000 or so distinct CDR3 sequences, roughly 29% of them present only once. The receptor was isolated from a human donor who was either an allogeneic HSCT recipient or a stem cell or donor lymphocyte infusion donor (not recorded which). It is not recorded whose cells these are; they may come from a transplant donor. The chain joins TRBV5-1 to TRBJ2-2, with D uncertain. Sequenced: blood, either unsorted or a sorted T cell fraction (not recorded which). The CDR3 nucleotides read TGCGCCAGCAGCTTCGTAACTACCGGGGAGCTGTTTTTT. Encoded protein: CASSFVTTGELFF.